This is a list of T cell receptor beta chains from one sample in a study of cytomegalovirus exposure and HLA in healthy donors. Some clones are missing from TCRdb's copy, which holds only in-frame ones; the method was immunoSEQ multiplex PCR. Counted here are approximately 190,000 clones, about 70% occurring once; the ten biggest clones make up 2.6%. The sequencing input was PBMCs. The receptors stem from a middle-aged man in good health and CMV-seropositive. CDR3s include the opening cysteine and the closing phenylalanine or tryptophan. Fields, in order: D gene, clone size, J gene, V gene, CDR3 protein, CDR3 DNA. The D gene is left open where the match is weak. Rows give clone size only sometimes, using once, few, many, or a class for an expanded clone.

d_call: TRBD1
clone_size: NA
j_call: TRBJ1-2
v_call: TRBV4-1
cdr3_aa: CASSPRSDRVYGYTF
cdr3_nt: TGCGCCAGCAGCCCGCGATCGGACAGGGTCTATGGCTACACCTTC

d_call: TRBD1
clone_size: few
j_call: TRBJ2-7
v_call: TRBV29-1
cdr3_aa: CSAGQGYEQYF
cdr3_nt: TGCAGCGCGGGACAGGGCTACGAGCAGTACTTC

d_call: NA
clone_size: NA
j_call: TRBJ2-1
v_call: TRBV5-1
cdr3_aa: CASSTARGDEQFF
cdr3_nt: TGCGCCAGCAGCACAGCAAGGGGTGATGAGCAGTTCTTC

d_call: TRBD2
clone_size: NA
j_call: TRBJ2-1
v_call: TRBV7-9
cdr3_aa: CASSPGGFYLSYNEQFF
cdr3_nt: TGTGCCAGCAGCCCCGGGGGGTTCTACCTGTCCTACAATGAGCAGTTCTTC

d_call: TRBD2
clone_size: few
j_call: TRBJ2-3
v_call: TRBV7-2
cdr3_aa: CASSLVPRGGLGDTQYF
cdr3_nt: TGTGCCAGCAGCTTAGTTCCCCGGGGGGGCCTGGGAGATACGCAGTATTTT

d_call: NA
clone_size: NA
j_call: TRBJ2-2
v_call: TRBV10-3
cdr3_aa: CAIISGGELFF
cdr3_nt: TGTGCCATCATTTCAGGCGGGGAGCTGTTTTTT

d_call: NA
clone_size: NA
j_call: TRBJ1-2
v_call: TRBV27
cdr3_aa: CASIRTDRLHGYTF
cdr3_nt: TGTGCCAGCATCCGAACGGACAGATTGCATGGCTACACCTTC

d_call: NA
clone_size: NA
j_call: TRBJ1-3
v_call: TRBV19
cdr3_aa: CASSTGHRTGNTIYF
cdr3_nt: TGTGCCAGTAGTACGGGACACAGGACTGGAAACACCATATATTTT

d_call: TRBD1
clone_size: NA
j_call: TRBJ2-7
v_call: TRBV5-1
cdr3_aa: CASSLEGAGYEQYF
cdr3_nt: TGCGCCAGCAGCTTGGAGGGGGCGGGTTACGAGCAGTACTTC

d_call: TRBD1
clone_size: NA
j_call: TRBJ1-5
v_call: TRBV7-8
cdr3_aa: CASSPRDRGLFQPQHF
cdr3_nt: TGTGCCAGCAGCCCGCGGGACAGGGGACTTTTTCAGCCCCAGCATTTT

d_call: TRBD1
clone_size: few
j_call: TRBJ1-5
v_call: TRBV7-2
cdr3_aa: CASSPDRALRQPQHF
cdr3_nt: TGTGCCAGCAGCCCCGACAGGGCGCTTCGTCAGCCCCAGCATTTT

d_call: TRBD1
clone_size: NA
j_call: TRBJ2-5
v_call: TRBV7-7
cdr3_aa: CASSLSLRDRRDGETQYF
cdr3_nt: TGTGCCAGCAGCCTCAGCCTCCGGGACAGGCGGGATGGGGAGACCCAGTACTTC

d_call: TRBD2
clone_size: NA
j_call: TRBJ2-1
v_call: TRBV7-9
cdr3_aa: CASSLRAGGLENEQFF
cdr3_nt: TGTGCCAGCAGCTTACGGGCGGGGGGGCTGGAGAATGAGCAGTTCTTC

d_call: TRBD1
clone_size: few
j_call: TRBJ2-5
v_call: TRBV19
cdr3_aa: CASSNDRGPQETQYF
cdr3_nt: TGTGCCAGTAGTAACGACAGGGGCCCTCAAGAGACCCAGTACTTC

d_call: TRBD1
clone_size: NA
j_call: TRBJ2-5
v_call: TRBV5-4
cdr3_aa: CASRGTGGAETQYF
cdr3_nt: TGTGCCAGCAGGGGTACAGGGGGAGCAGAGACCCAGTACTTC